These 15 T cell receptor beta chains share one sample of origin, sequenced in a study of OX40 agonist ivuxolimab in advanced cancers. Library preparation employed the immunoSEQ multiplex PCR assay. What TCRdb holds here is the immuneACCESS table cut down to in-frame rearrangements. Part of the clones is not present; checked against another copy, under half of the missing clones reflect an unresolved V gene, and the others are unexplained. This sample has around 100,000 clones in its table, and roughly nine tenths of those were observed once. The leading ten clones occupy roughly 0.31% of the sample. The material was CD4+ or CD8+ T cells sorted from blood, obtained in a trial of the OX40 agonist ivuxolimab. The source is an adult with an advanced solid tumor such as melanoma, head and neck, liver or kidney cancer.

This chain uses TRBV25-1 with TRBJ1-4; 8 nucleotides line up with TRBD1. Germline loops: CDR1 MGHDK, CDR2 SYGVNS. V lost 4 bases, J lost 7 bases, and 8 bases stayed unmatched. The CDR3 loop spans 15 amino acids. The chain's CDR3 is CASSAYRGGSEKLFF. For the CDR3, the DNA is TGTGCCAGCAGTGCCTACAGGGGGGGTAGTGAAAAACTGTTTTTT. Based on the CDR3 plus reference TRBV25-1 and TRBJ1-4, the full variable domain is EADIYQTPRYLVIGTGKKITLECSQTMGHDKMYWYQQDPGMELHLIHYSYGVNSTEKGDLSSESTVSRIRTEHFPLTLESARPSHTSQYLCASSAYRGGSEKLFFGSGTQLSVL.

The chain carries TRBV18 and TRBJ2-1; maybe TRBD1 (6 bases). V shed 2 bases and J shed 1 base, with 12 bases lying between them. Germline-derived CDR1 and CDR2 are KGHSH and LQKENI. The CDR3 is 16 amino acids. In nucleotides, the CDR3 is TGTGCCAGCTCACCAAGCAGGGGCAGGTCCTACAATGAGCAGTTCTTC. It specifies CASSPSRGRSYNEQFF.

The rearrangement uses TRBV19 and TRBJ2-2; D not resolved. Germline-derived CDR1 and CDR2 are LNHDA and SQIVND (reference sequence). The V end lost 3 bases, the J end lost 0 bases, and 11 bases lay between the germline ends. This CDR3 has 16 residues. CDR3 coding DNA: TGTGCCAGTAGTATTGAAGCCCGTACGAACACCGGGGAGCTGTTTTTT. Translation: CASSIEARTNTGELFF.

The J gene is TRBJ2-5, the V gene TRBV6-6; 7 positions match TRBD2. The CDR3 has 14 amino acids. CDR1 is MNHNY and CDR2 is SVGAGI in the germline V gene (reference sequence). The ends lost 8 bases at V and 2 bases at J; junction bases unmatched: 8. The CDR3 DNA reads as TGTGCCAGCGCCCCCCCAGCGGGACAAGAGACCCAGTACTTC. Protein: CASAPPAGQETQYF.

The chain carries TRBV15 and TRBJ2-4, with TRBD2 identical over 8 bases. The CDR3 covers 17 residues. The J segment lost 5 bases and the V segment lost 6 bases, leaving 15 bases of the junction unmatched. Germline assignment: CDR1 LNHNV and CDR2 YYDKDF (reference sequence). Here the CDR3 reads CATRARRASGFQNIQYF. In DNA, the CDR3 is TGTGCCACCAGAGCTCGGAGGGCTAGCGGGTTTCAAAACATTCAGTACTTC.

Notes on this clone: This sample also contains other DNA sequences that code for the same CDR3. The chain is built from TRBV29-1 and TRBJ2-2; D may match TRBD1 or TRBD2 (7 bases each). This CDR3 comprises 14 residues. CDR1 and CDR2 from the germline V gene are SQVTM and ANQGSEA. V gave up 6 bases and J gave up 1 base, with 12 bases separating them. For the CDR3, the DNA is TGCAGCGTGTCCAGGGGGGGGAACACCGGGGAGCTGTTTTTT. Translated, it gives CSVSRGGNTGELFF.

The gene calls are TRBV11-2 and TRBJ2-1; D gene ambiguous. V was pared by 1 base and J by 6 bases, with 4 bases between. The CDR3 loop spans 12 amino acids. Germline V CDR1 and CDR2: SGHAT, FQNNGV. Here the CDR3 DNA reads TGTGCCAGCAGCTTAGTCATCAATGAGCAGTTCTTC. It is translated as CASSLVINEQFF.

The chain links TRBV7-2 to TRBJ2-7, with 13 bases that match TRBD2. V dropped 4 bases and J dropped 7; count of bases not matched to a gene: 7. The CDR3 is 15 amino acids. The germline V gene encodes CDR1 SGHTA and CDR2 FQGNSA. This CDR3 reads CASSWTSGSSEEQYF. Here the CDR3 DNA reads TGTGCCAGCAGCTGGACTAGCGGGAGTTCGGAAGAGCAGTACTTC.

In nucleotides, the CDR3 is TGTGCCAGCAGTGAGGGGACTAGCGGGATGACTCTCGCGAACACCGGGGAGCTGTTTTTT. This gives the protein CASSEGTSGMTLANTGELFF. This sequence joins TRBV6-1 and TRBJ2-2; 13 positions match TRBD2. Germline CDR1 and CDR2: MNHNS and SASEGT. The V segment lost 3 bases and the J segment 0 bases; nucleotides outside the gene matches: 10. This CDR3 has 20 amino acids.

The genes are TRBV7-3 and TRBJ2-2; D possibly matches TRBD1 or TRBD2 (5 bases each). Trimming cost V 3 bases and J 7 bases, with 12 bases left between them. Germline V CDR1 and CDR2: SGHTA, FQGTGA. The CDR3 loop spans 14 amino acids. The CDR3 DNA reads as TGTGCCAGCAGCTTGACGAGGGACGGCGGGGAGCTGTTTTTT. This encodes CASSLTRDGGELFF. Looking up the rest from reference TRBV7-3 and TRBJ2-2 gives the full variable domain: GAGVSQTPSNKVTEKGKYVELRCDPISGHTALYWYRQSLGQGPEFLIYFQGTGAADDSGLPNDRFFAVRPEGSVSTLKIQRTERGDSAVYLCASSLTRDGGELFFGEGSRLTVL.

The V gene is TRBV7-2, the J gene TRBJ2-7; unclear D gene. The V gene lost 2 bases and the J gene lost 4 bases, with 9 bases spanning the gap. This CDR3 has 13 residues. Germline assignment: CDR1 SGHTA and CDR2 FQGNSA. The CDR3 DNA reads as TGTGCCAGCAGCTTAAGGCAGACATACGAGCAGTACTTC. Protein sequence: CASSLRQTYEQYF. Filled out from reference TRBV7-2 and TRBJ2-7, the complete variable domain reads GAGVSQSPSNKVTEKGKDVELRCDPISGHTALYWYRQSLGQGLEFLIYFQGNSAPDKSGLPSDRFSAERTGGSVSTLTIQRTQQEDSAVYLCASSLRQTYEQYFGPGTRLTVT.

The chain is built from TRBV11-2 and TRBJ1-5; D gene uncertain. Between the trimmed V and J ends, which lost 0 bases and 4 bases, there was a span of 1 base. This CDR3 is built from 12 residues. CDR1 and CDR2 from the germline V gene are SGHAT and FQNNGV. In nucleotides, the CDR3 is TGTGCCAGCAGCTTAGATAATCAGCCCCAGCATTTT. The encoded protein is CASSLDNQPQHF.

The rearrangement joins TRBV30 to TRBJ1-2; D might be TRBD1 (6 bases). Germline-derived CDR1 and CDR2 are GTSNPN and SVGIG (reference sequence). The CDR3 covers 13 residues. Trimming left V 0 bases short and J 6 bases short, with 11 bases between. The CDR3: CAWSVQGYNGYTF. As DNA, the CDR3 is TGTGCCTGGAGTGTGCAGGGGTACAATGGCTACACCTTC.

This chain links TRBV2 with TRBJ2-1, with D maybe TRBD2 (7 bases). The germline gives CDR1 SNHLY, CDR2 FYNNEI. CDR3 size: 16 residues. V was trimmed by 6 bases and J by 6 bases, leaving 21 bases between them. CDR3 sequence reads: CASRMAGAGYGNEQFF. The CDR3 coding sequence is TGTGCCAGCAGGATGGCGGGGGCGGGTTACGGCAATGAGCAGTTCTTC.

The count of this clone is one. The chain has TRBV15 and TRBJ2-1; D is perhaps TRBD2 (5 bases). Germline V gene lookup returns CDR1 LNHNV and CDR2 YYDKDF (reference sequence). The CDR3 is made up of 15 amino acids. The V end was cut by 0 bases, the J end by 5 bases, with 11 bases between. The CDR3 loop reads CATSRDSRVNNEQFF. DNA for the CDR3: TGTGCCACCAGCAGAGATTCGAGGGTTAACAATGAGCAGTTCTTC.